A single T cell receptor (beta chain) is shown here with its context. TCRdb keeps only in-frame clones here, not all; method: immunoSEQ multiplex PCR. The data show roughly 30,000 clones, around 75% seen once. The sample is drawn from a study of early stage breast cancer tumors. Per germline, CDR1 MNHEY and CDR2 SVGAGI. CDR3 length equals 14 residues. The germline V and J ends were trimmed by 4 bases and 6 bases, with 15 bases remaining between them. The source material was blood. This chain links TRBV6-5 with TRBJ1-1; possible D gene TRBD1, 6 bases. This receptor was identified in a person aged 40 to 50 with breast cancer. The CDR3 sequence is CASSSTGVGPEAFF. CDR3 bases: TGTGCCAGCAGTTCGACAGGTGTGGGTCCTGAAGCTTTCTTT.